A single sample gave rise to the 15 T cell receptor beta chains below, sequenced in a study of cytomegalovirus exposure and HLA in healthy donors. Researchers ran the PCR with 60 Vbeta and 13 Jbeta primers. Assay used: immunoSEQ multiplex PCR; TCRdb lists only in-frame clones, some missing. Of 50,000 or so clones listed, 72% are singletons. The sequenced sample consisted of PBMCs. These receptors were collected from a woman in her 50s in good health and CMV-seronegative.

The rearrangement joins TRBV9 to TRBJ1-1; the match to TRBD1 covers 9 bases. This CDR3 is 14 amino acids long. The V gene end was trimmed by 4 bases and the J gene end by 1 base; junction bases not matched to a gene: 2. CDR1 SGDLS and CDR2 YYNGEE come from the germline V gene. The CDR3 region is CASSSQGANTEAFF. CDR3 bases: TGTGCCAGCAGCTCACAGGGGGCGAACACTGAAGCTTTCTTT.

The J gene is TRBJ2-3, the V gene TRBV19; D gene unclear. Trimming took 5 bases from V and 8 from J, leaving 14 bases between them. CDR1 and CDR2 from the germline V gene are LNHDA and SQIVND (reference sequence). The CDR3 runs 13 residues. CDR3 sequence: CASSSPGASTQYF. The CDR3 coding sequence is TGTGCCAGTAGTTCCCCCGGAGCGAGTACGCAGTATTTT.

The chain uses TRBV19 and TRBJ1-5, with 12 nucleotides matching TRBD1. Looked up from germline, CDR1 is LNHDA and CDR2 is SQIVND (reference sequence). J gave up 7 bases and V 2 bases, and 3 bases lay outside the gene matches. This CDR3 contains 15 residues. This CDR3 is CASSIPGQGAQPQHF. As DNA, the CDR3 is TGTGCCAGTAGTATACCGGGACAGGGGGCGCAGCCCCAGCATTTT.

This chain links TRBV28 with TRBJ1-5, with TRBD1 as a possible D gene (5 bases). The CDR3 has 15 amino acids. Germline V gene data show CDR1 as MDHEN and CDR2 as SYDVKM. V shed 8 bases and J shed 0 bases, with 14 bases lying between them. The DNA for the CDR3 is TGTGCCAGCCCTAGGACAACCTATAGCAATCAGCCCCAGCATTTT. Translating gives CASPRTTYSNQPQHF.

The chain's CDR3 is CASRGQGHEKLFF. The DNA for the CDR3 is TGTGCCAGCAGGGGACAGGGGCATGAAAAACTGTTTTTT. The genes are TRBV7-9 and TRBJ1-4, with 10 bases fitting TRBD1. From germline, CDR1 is SEHNR and CDR2 FQNEAQ (reference sequence). CDR3 length: 13 residues. Trimming at V came to 6 bases and at J to 6 bases, leaving 1 base not matched to a gene.

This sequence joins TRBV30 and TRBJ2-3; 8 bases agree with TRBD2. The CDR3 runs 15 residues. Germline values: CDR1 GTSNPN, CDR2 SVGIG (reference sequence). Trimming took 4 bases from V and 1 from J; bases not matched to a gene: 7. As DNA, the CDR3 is TGTGCCTGGACCTTCGGGGGGGGTCGCACAGATACGCAGTATTTT. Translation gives CAWTFGGGRTDTQYF.

The CDR3 DNA sequence: TGTGCCAGTAGTATTTCCGGGACAGCCATGGCTAGGACCTTC. This codes for CASSISGTAMARTF. This chain links TRBV19 with TRBJ1-2, with 7 bases matching TRBD1. The junction had 15 bases not matched to a gene; V was cut back by 3 bases and J by 14 bases. This CDR3 has 14 residues. The germline V gene encodes CDR1 LNHDA and CDR2 SQIVND (reference sequence).

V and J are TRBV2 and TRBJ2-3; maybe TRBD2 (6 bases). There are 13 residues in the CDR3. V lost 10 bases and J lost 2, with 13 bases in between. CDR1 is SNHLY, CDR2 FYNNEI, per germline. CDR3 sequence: CATSGTSTDTQYF. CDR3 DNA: TGTGCCACTTCCGGGACTTCCACAGATACGCAGTATTTT.

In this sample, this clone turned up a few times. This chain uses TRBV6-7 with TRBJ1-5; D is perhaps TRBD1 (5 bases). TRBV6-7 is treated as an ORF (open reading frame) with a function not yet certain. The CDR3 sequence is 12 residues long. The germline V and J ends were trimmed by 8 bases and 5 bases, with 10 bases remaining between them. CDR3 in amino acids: CASGTPYQPQHF. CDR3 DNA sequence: TGTGCCAGCGGGACTCCTTATCAGCCCCAGCATTTT.

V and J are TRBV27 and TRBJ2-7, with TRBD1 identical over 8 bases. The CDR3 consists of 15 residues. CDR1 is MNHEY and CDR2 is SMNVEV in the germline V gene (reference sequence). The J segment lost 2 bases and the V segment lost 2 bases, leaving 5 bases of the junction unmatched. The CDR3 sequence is CASSLNRGYPYEQYF. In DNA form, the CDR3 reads TGTGCCAGCAGTTTAAACAGGGGGTACCCCTACGAGCAGTACTTC.

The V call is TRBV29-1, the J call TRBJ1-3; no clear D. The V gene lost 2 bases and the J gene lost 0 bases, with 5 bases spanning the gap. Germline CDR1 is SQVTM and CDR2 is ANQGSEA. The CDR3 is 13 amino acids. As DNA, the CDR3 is TGCAGCGTTGAACAGTACTCTGGAAACACCATATATTTT. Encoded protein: CSVEQYSGNTIYF. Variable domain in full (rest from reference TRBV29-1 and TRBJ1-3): SAVISQKPSRDICQRGTSLTIQCQVDSQVTMMFWYRQQPGQSLTLIATANQGSEATYESGFVIDKFPISRPNLTFSTLTVSNMSPEDSSIYLCSVEQYSGNTIYFGEGSWLTVV.

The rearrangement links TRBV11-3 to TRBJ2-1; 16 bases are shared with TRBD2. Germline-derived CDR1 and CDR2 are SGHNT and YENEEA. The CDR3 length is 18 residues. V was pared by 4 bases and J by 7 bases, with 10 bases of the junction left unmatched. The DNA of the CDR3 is TGTGCCAGCAGCTCCGGGACTAGCGGGGGGGCTATCATGAATGAGCAGTTCTTC. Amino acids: CASSSGTSGGAIMNEQFF.

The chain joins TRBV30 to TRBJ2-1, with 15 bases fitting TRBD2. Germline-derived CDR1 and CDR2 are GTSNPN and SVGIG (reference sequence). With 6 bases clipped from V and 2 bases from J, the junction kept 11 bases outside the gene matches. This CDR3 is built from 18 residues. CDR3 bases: TGTGCCTGCGATCCGGGACTAGCGGGAGGAATCGCCTACAATGAGCAGTTCTTC. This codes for CACDPGLAGGIAYNEQFF.

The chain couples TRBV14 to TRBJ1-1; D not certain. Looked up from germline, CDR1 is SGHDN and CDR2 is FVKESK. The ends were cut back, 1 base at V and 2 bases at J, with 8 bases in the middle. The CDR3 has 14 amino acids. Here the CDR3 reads CASSQAVGNTEAFF. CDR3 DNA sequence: TGTGCCAGCAGCCAAGCGGTGGGCAACACTGAAGCTTTCTTT.

CDR3 DNA: TGTGCCACCAGCAGAGAGAGCGTCCTAGCCTCTGAGCAGTTCTTC. This codes for CATSRESVLASEQFF. J is TRBJ2-1 and V is TRBV15; possible D gene TRBD2, 5 bases. Germline V gene data show CDR1 as LNHNV and CDR2 as YYDKDF (reference sequence). Between the trimmed V and J ends, which lost 0 bases and 9 bases, there was a span of 15 bases. The CDR3 covers 15 residues.